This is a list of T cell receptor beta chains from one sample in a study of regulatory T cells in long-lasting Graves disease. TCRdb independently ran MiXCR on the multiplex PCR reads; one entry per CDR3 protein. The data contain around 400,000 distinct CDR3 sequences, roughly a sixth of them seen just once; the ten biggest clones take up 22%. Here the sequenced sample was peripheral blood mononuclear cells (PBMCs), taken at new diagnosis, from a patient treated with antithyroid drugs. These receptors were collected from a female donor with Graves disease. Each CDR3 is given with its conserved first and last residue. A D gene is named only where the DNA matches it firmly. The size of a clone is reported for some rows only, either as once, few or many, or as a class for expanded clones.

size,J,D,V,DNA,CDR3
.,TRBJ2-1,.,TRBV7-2,TGCGCCAGCAGCTTGTTACCTGGAACCAATGAGCAGTTCTTC,CASSLLPGTNEQFF
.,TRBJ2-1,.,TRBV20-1,TGCAGTGCTAGAGAACCGGGACTCTACAATGAGCAGTTCTTC,CSAREPGLYNEQFF
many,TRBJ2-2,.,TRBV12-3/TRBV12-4,TGTGCCAGCAGTAACGGGATCAACACCGGGGAGCTGTTTTTT,CASSNGINTGELFF
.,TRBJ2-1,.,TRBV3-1,TGTGCCAGCAGCCAAGATGGGGGTCGTGGCGTGAATGAGCAGTTCTTC,CASSQDGGRGVNEQFF
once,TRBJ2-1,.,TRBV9,TGTGCCAGCAGCGTAGGTCAGGGAACTGTCTCCTACAATGAGCAGTTCTTC,CASSVGQGTVSYNEQFF
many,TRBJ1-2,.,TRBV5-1,TGCGCCAGCAGCTTGGCGGCAGGGTGGAGTGGCTACACCTTC,CASSLAAGWSGYTF
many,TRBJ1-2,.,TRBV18,TGTGCCAGCTCACCTCGGGGCCTGGATGGCTACACCTTC,CASSPRGLDGYTF
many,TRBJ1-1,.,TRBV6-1,TGTGCCAGCAGTGTATACGGTTTAAGGGAGGAAGCTTTCTTT,CASSVYGLREEAFF
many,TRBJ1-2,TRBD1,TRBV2,TGTGCCAGCAGGGACAGGGGCAACTATGGCTACACCTTC,CASRDRGNYGYTF
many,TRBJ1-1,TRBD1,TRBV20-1,TGCAGTGCTAGATACAGGGGCGGGATGAACACTGAAGCTTTCTTT,CSARYRGGMNTEAFF